This T cell receptor (beta chain) stems from a study of cytomegalovirus exposure and HLA in healthy donors. Study-wide points: Donors were assumed by presence/absence analyses to have roughly uniform sequencing depth. Generally TCR sequences proved uncommon, though certain public TCRs appeared in numerous donors.

With 60 Vbeta and 13 Jbeta primers, the PCR was carried out. TCRdb's table, derived via immunoSEQ multiplex PCR, lists solely in-frame clones and lacks some. Counted here are around 150,000 clones, around 83% occurring once; the ten biggest clones make up about 2%. CDR1 is SQVTM and CDR2 is ANQGSEA in the germline V gene. The length of the CDR3 is 16 residues. V was pared by 7 bases and J by 1 base, with 19 bases between. On this clone itself: Its target is unknown.

The sequenced sample was PBMCs. The sequence came from a man aged 18 to 35 in good health and CMV-seropositive. V and J are TRBV29-1 and TRBJ2-2, with D maybe TRBD2 (6 bases). CDR3: CSGRDSGRGNTGELFF. As DNA, the CDR3 is TGCAGCGGCCGGGACTCCGGGCGTGGGAACACCGGGGAGCTGTTTTTT.